This T cell receptor beta chain originates from a study of cytomegalovirus exposure and HLA in healthy donors. Remarks on this clone: Its antigen remains unknown.

PCR involved 60 Vbeta and 13 Jbeta primers. The protocol was immunoSEQ multiplex PCR, while the TCRdb copy is restricted to in-frame clones and leaves out a portion. Of approximately 140,000 clones in the sample, around three quarters were seen once. Study-wide findings and caveats: The dataset shows that most TCR sequences were rare, while some public TCRs occurred in many donors. In a later analysis, at a false discovery rate of 0.05, 15,000 to 20,000 TCR beta sequences matched HLA alleles.

Germline V gives CDR1 SGHTA, CDR2 FQGTGA. The CDR3 loop spans 15 amino acids. The junction had 7 bases not matched to a gene; V was cut back by 5 bases and J by 6 bases. The chain has TRBV7-3 and TRBJ2-2; 9 positions match TRBD2. The sequencing input was PBMCs. The sequence derives from a woman aged 35 to 49 in good health and CMV-seropositive. CDR3 DNA sequence: TGTGCCAGCAGCCCCGATAGCGGGAGTGCCGGGGAGCTGTTTTTT. Protein product: CASSPDSGSAGELFF.